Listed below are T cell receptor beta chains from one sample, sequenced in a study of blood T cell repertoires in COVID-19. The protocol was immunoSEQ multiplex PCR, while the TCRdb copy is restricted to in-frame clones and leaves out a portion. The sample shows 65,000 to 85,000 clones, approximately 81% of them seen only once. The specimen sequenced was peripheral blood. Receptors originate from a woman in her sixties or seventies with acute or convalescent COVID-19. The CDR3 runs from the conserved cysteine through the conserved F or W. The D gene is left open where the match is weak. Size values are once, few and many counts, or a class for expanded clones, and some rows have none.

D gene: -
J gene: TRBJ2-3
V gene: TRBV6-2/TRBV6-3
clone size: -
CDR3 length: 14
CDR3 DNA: TGTGCCAGCAGCCGAACAGAAAGCACAGATACGCAGTATTTT
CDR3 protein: CASSRTESTDTQYF

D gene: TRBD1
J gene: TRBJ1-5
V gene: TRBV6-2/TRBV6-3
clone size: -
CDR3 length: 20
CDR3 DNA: TGTGCCAGCAGTTACTCGAGATATGGGACAGGGGTTAAGAGCAATCAGCCCCAGCATTTT
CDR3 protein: CASSYSRYGTGVKSNQPQHF

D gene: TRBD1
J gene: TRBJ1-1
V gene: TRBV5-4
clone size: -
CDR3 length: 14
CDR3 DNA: TGTGCCAGCAGCCCGGGACAGAGGAACACTGAAGCTTTCTTT
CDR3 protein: CASSPGQRNTEAFF

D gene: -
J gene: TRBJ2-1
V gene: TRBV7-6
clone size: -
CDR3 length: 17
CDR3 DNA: TGTGCCAGCAGCTTAAGGGTGGAGGGGGCGGACTACAATGAGCAGTTCTTC
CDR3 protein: CASSLRVEGADYNEQFF

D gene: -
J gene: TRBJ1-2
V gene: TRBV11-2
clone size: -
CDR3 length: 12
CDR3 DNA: TGTGCCAGCAGCTCGACAGTCACAGGCTACACCTTC
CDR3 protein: CASSSTVTGYTF

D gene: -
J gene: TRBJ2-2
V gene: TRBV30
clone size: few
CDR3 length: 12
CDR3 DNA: TGTGCCTTCCAAACAGGCGCCGGGGAGCTGTTTTTT
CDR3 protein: CAFQTGAGELFF

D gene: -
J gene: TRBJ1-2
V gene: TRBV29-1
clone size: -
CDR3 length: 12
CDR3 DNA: TGCAGCGTCCTCGACAGCCTCGGTGGCTACACCTTC
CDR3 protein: CSVLDSLGGYTF

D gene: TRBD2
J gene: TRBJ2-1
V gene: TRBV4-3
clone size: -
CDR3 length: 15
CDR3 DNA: TGCGCCAGCAGCCACAATCGGGGGGTAGGCAATGAGCAGTTCTTC
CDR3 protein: CASSHNRGVGNEQFF

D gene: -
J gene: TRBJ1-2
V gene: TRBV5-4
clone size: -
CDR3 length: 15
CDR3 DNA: TGTGCCAGCAGCTCGCCTGGGAAGGGAGTTTATGGCTACACCTTC
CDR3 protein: CASSSPGKGVYGYTF

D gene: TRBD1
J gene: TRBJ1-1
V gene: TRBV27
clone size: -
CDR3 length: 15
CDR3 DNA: TGTGCCAGCAGTACCTGGACAGGGGGGAACACTGAAGCTTTCTTT
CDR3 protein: CASSTWTGGNTEAFF

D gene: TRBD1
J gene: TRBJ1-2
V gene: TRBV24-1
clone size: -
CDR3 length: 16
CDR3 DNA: TGTGCCACCAGCAAAACGACAGGGGATAAGGGCTATGGCTACACCTTC
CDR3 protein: CATSKTTGDKGYGYTF

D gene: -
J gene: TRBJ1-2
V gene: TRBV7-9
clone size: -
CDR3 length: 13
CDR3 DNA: TGTGCCAGCAGCACAGGGTTCGACTATGGCTACACCTTC
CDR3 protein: CASSTGFDYGYTF

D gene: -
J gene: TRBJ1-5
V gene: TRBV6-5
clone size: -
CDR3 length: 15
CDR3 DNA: TGTGCCAGCGGGGCAGGGCCTTATAGCAATCAGCCCCAGCATTTT
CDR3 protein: CASGAGPYSNQPQHF

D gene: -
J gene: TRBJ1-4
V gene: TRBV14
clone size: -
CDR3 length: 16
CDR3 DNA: TGTGCCAGCAGCCAAGATCGAGGAGGTATTTATGAAAAACTGTTTTTT
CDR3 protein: CASSQDRGGIYEKLFF

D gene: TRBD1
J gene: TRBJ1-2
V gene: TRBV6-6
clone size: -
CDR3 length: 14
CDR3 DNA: TGTGCCAGCAGTCCAGGGGGCGCGGACTATGGCTACACCTTC
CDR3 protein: CASSPGGADYGYTF

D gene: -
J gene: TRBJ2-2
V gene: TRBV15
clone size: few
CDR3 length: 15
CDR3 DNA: TGTGCCACCAGCTTGGAGACTGCGAACACCGGGGAGCTGTTTTTT
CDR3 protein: CATSLETANTGELFF

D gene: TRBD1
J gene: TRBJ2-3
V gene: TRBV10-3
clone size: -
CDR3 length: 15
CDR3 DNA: TGTGCCATCAGTGTTGGGGACAGGGACCCAGATACGCAGTATTTT
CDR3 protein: CAISVGDRDPDTQYF

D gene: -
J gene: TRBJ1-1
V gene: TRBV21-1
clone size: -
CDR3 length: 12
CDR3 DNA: TGTGCCAGCAGCAAAGGTCGGGGTGGAGCTTTCTTT
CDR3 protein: CASSKGRGGAFF

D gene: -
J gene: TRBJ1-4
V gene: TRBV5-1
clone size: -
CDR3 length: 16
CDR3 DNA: TGCGCCAGCAGCACAACCTTAGCCAGCTTTAATGAAAAACTGTTTTTT
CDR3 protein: CASSTTLASFNEKLFF

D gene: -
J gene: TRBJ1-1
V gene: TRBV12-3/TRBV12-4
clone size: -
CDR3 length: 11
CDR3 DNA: TGTGCCAGCAGTTTAAGCAGGGCGGCTTTCTTT
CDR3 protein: CASSLSRAAFF

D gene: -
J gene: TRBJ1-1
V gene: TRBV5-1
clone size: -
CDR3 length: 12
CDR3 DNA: TGCGCCAGCAGGTTAGGGGGACAACAAGCTTTCTTT
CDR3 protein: CASRLGGQQAFF

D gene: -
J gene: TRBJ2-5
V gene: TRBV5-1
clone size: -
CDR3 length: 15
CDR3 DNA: TGCGCCAGCAGCTTGGTAGGGGGTGCGGCCGAGACCCAGTACTTC
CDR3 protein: CASSLVGGAAETQYF

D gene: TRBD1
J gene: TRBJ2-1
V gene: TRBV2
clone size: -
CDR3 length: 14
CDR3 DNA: TGTGCCAGCTCTGACACAGGGGGGAGGAATGAGCAGTTCTTC
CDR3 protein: CASSDTGGRNEQFF